A single sample gave rise to the 18 T cell receptor beta chains below, sequenced in a study of cytomegalovirus exposure and HLA in healthy donors. Use of 60 Vbeta and 13 Jbeta primers characterized the PCR. Only in-frame clones appear in the TCRdb table, and some are missing; sequencing was by immunoSEQ multiplex PCR. Of about 260,000 clones in the sample, almost 85% were seen once. Sequenced: PBMCs. Receptor source: a woman in her thirties or forties in good health and CMV-seropositive.

The V call is TRBV10-3, the J call TRBJ1-1; D is uncertain. The CDR3 loop spans 12 amino acids. CDR1 is ENHRY, CDR2 SYGVKD, per germline. V lost 3 bases, J lost 5 bases, and 7 bases lay in between. The CDR3 loop is CAISESGTEAFF. CDR3 coding DNA: TGTGCCATCAGTGAATCCGGGACTGAAGCTTTCTTT.

This chain uses TRBV28 with TRBJ1-2; D is undetermined. V lost 9 bases to trimming and J lost 2 bases, with 22 bases between them. Germline V gene lookup returns CDR1 MDHEN and CDR2 SYDVKM. CDR3 length: 16 residues. DNA for the CDR3: TGTGCCAGTAGAGGTGGCTCGGCGGGTGACAACTATGGCTACACCTTC. It codes for CASRGGSAGDNYGYTF.

The V call is TRBV7-2, the J call TRBJ2-5; perhaps TRBD1 as D (8 bases). The V gene's germline CDR1 is SGHTA and CDR2 FQGNSA. Trimming shortened V by 1 base and J by 5 bases, and 26 bases separated the two germline ends. This CDR3 has 19 residues. The CDR3: CASSLGTGGALTGAETQYF. CDR3 nucleotide sequence: TGTGCCAGCAGCTTAGGAACGGGGGGAGCTCTGACAGGGGCGGAGACCCAGTACTTC.

This CDR3 is CASSAIEGQPQHF. CDR3 DNA sequence: TGTGCCAGCAGTGCCATCGAGGGTCAGCCCCAGCATTTT. The chain uses TRBV6-4 and TRBJ1-5; D is uncertain. CDR3 length: 13 amino acids. Per the germline V gene, CDR1 is MRHNA and CDR2 is SNTAGT. V lost 4 bases and J lost 6, with 10 bases in between.

This clone came up a few times. V is TRBV19 and J is TRBJ2-2; D unresolved. The CDR3 has 14 residues. Germline loops: CDR1 LNHDA, CDR2 SQIVND (reference sequence). V was clipped by 5 bases and J by 6 bases, with 13 bases between them. The CDR3 sequence is CASSSQVIAGELFF. The CDR3 coding sequence is TGTGCCAGTAGTTCCCAGGTCATAGCCGGGGAGCTGTTTTTT.

The genes are TRBV7-3 and TRBJ2-1; TRBD1 agrees at 11 bases. Germline V CDR1 and CDR2: SGHTA, FQGTGA. Unmatched junction bases numbered 2, after V lost 2 bases and J lost 8 bases. The CDR3 has 14 residues. CDR3 DNA sequence: TGTGCCAGCAGCTTACGGGACAGGGGGGATGAGCAGTTCTTC. This encodes CASSLRDRGDEQFF. Full variable domain (outside the CDR3, taken from reference TRBV7-3 and TRBJ2-1): GAGVSQTPSNKVTEKGKYVELRCDPISGHTALYWYRQSLGQGPEFLIYFQGTGAADDSGLPNDRFFAVRPEGSVSTLKIQRTERGDSAVYLCASSLRDRGDEQFFGPGTRLTVL.

The genes are TRBV2 and TRBJ1-3; D is uncertain. Trimming took off 5 bases at V and 0 bases at J, with 11 bases between the two ends. Per germline, CDR1 SNHLY and CDR2 FYNNEI. This CDR3 is 15 amino acids long. As DNA, the CDR3 is TGTGCCAGCAGTTACCGACTGCGCTCTGGAAACACCATATATTTT. Translation gives CASSYRLRSGNTIYF.

The rearrangement links TRBV6-6 to TRBJ2-1, with 7 bases identical to TRBD1. This CDR3 comprises 12 residues. J was trimmed by 6 bases and V by 8 bases; bases with no gene match: 4. In germline, CDR1 is MNHNY, CDR2 SVGAGI (reference sequence). In DNA form, the CDR3 reads TGTGCCAGCCAGAGACAGGGCAATGAGCAGTTCTTC. This translates into CASQRQGNEQFF.

CDR3 residues: CASSPTGGRIGELFF. The CDR3 DNA follows: TGTGCCAGCAGCCCCACGGGGGGTCGGATCGGGGAGCTGTTTTTT. The chain uses TRBV27 and TRBJ2-2, with 7 bases that match TRBD2. Unmatched junction bases numbered 11, after V lost 6 bases and J lost 7 bases. The CDR3 consists of 15 residues. From germline, CDR1 is MNHEY and CDR2 SMNVEV (reference sequence).

The rearrangement uses TRBV7-2 and TRBJ2-1; the match to TRBD1 covers 9 bases. The V and J ends lost 1 base and 7 bases, in that order; junction bases with no gene match: 8. The CDR3 is 16 amino acids. CDR1 is SGHTA and CDR2 is FQGNSA in the germline V gene. Written as DNA, the CDR3 is TGTGCCAGCAGCTTAGTAGTCACAGGGGGCTCAAATGAGCAGTTCTTC. It is translated as CASSLVVTGGSNEQFF.

The chain uses TRBV11-3 and TRBJ1-2; 7 nucleotides agree with TRBD1. Per the germline V gene, CDR1 is SGHNT and CDR2 is YENEEA. V gave up 4 bases and J gave up 4 bases; unmatched junction bases: 18. The CDR3 extends over 18 amino acids. The CDR3 DNA reads TGTGCCAGCAGCTCTGGTTTTTCTGGGACAGTCCACAGCTATGGCTACACCTTC. Encoded protein: CASSSGFSGTVHSYGYTF.

A single count supports this clone. This rearrangement joins TRBV7-9 to TRBJ1-1; 7 bases fit TRBD1. V lost 5 bases and J lost 1; bases outside the gene matches: 7. The V gene's germline CDR1 is SEHNR and CDR2 FQNEAQ (reference sequence). This CDR3 spans 15 amino acids. The CDR3 nucleotides are TGTGCCAGCAGCCCGACAACAGGGGAGAACACTGAAGCTTTCTTT. This encodes CASSPTTGENTEAFF.

This clone turned up a few times. The chain couples TRBV6-1 to TRBJ1-2, with 9 bases aligning to TRBD1. Losses at the gene ends were 9 bases for V and 1 base for J; bases not matched to a gene: 6. CDR1 and CDR2 (germline): MNHNS, SASEGT. The CDR3 consists of 14 residues. CDR3 in DNA: TGTGCCAGTAGCGGGACAGGGAATAACTATGGCTACACCTTC. Its translation: CASSGTGNNYGYTF.

The chain recombines TRBV7-2 with TRBJ1-1; 8 positions agree with TRBD1. Germline V CDR1 and CDR2: SGHTA, FQGNSA. The CDR3 runs 14 residues. Losses at the gene ends were 6 bases for V and 2 bases for J; bases not matched to a gene: 5. CDR3 coding DNA: TGTGCCAGCAGGCCGGGACAGGTAAACACTGAAGCTTTCTTT. Translating it yields CASRPGQVNTEAFF. The whole variable domain, remainder taken from reference TRBV7-2 and TRBJ1-1, is GAGVSQSPSNKVTEKGKDVELRCDPISGHTALYWYRQSLGQGLEFLIYFQGNSAPDKSGLPSDRFSAERTGGSVSTLTIQRTQQEDSAVYLCASRPGQVNTEAFFGQGTRLTVV.

The chain links TRBV7-2 to TRBJ2-3; D might be TRBD1 (5 bases). V lost 7 bases, J lost 6 bases, and 17 bases lay in between. Germline V gene sequence: CDR1 SGHTA, CDR2 FQGNSA. This CDR3 is 14 amino acids long. The CDR3 sequence is CASTALRVADTQYF. Here the CDR3 DNA reads TGTGCCAGCACCGCGCTCAGGGTTGCGGATACGCAGTATTTT.

The chain combines TRBV15 with TRBJ2-1; TRBD2 might be the D (5 bases). CDR3 length: 16 amino acids. With 0 bases removed from V and 5 bases from J, the gap between germline ends came to 14 bases. Per the germline V gene, CDR1 is LNHNV and CDR2 is YYDKDF (reference sequence). CDR3 DNA sequence: TGTGCCACCAGCAGAGATATGAGGGCGTGGGACAATGAGCAGTTCTTC. This codes for CATSRDMRAWDNEQFF.

This chain joins TRBV10-3 and TRBJ1-1; TRBD1 aligns across 7 bases. CDR1 ENHRY and CDR2 SYGVKD come from the germline V gene. The CDR3 loop spans 15 amino acids. J lost 0 bases, V lost 9 bases, and 10 bases had no gene match. The CDR3 sequence is CAIESRQGMNTEAFF. CDR3 sequence (DNA): TGTGCCATAGAGTCCCGACAGGGTATGAACACTGAAGCTTTCTTT.

The gene calls are TRBV7-9 and TRBJ2-3; the D gene is possibly TRBD1 (6 bases). In germline, CDR1 is SEHNR, CDR2 FQNEAQ (reference sequence). The V and J ends lost 6 bases and 4 bases respectively, with 14 bases between them. There are 14 residues in the CDR3. Written as DNA, the CDR3 is TGTGCCAGCAGTATCCTAGGACAGTCAGATACGCAGTATTTT. Translated, it gives CASSILGQSDTQYF.